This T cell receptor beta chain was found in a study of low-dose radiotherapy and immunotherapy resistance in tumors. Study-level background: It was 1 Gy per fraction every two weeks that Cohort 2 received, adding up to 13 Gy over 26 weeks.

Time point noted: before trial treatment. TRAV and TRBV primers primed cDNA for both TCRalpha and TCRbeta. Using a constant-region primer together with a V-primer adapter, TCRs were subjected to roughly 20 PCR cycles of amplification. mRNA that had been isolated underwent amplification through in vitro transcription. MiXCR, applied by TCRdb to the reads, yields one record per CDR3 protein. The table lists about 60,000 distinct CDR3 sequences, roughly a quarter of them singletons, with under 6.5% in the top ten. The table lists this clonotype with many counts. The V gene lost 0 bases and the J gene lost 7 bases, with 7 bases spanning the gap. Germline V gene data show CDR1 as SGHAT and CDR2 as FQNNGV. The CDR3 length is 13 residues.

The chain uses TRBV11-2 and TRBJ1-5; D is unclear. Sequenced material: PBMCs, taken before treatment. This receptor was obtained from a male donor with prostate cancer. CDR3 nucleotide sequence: TGTGCCAGCAGCTTAGACTTCAGCCAGCCCCAGCATTTT. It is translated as CASSLDFSQPQHF.